This entry lists 25 T cell receptor beta chains sequenced from one sample in a study of early T cells in non-severe SARS-CoV-2 infection. One entry per CDR3 protein, called by TCRdb with MiXCR from the 5' RACE reads. This sample has tens of thousands of distinct CDR3 sequences, with about 4.2% found just once. Sequencing was carried out using whole blood. Every receptor here comes from an adult who was a healthcare worker with PCR-confirmed SARS-CoV-2 infection or an uninfected control (not recorded which).

The chain joins TRBV7-2 to TRBJ2-7; D remains ambiguous. Germline CDR1 and CDR2: SGHTA and FQGNSA. The V and J ends lost 3 bases and 1 base respectively, with 13 bases between them. The CDR3 sequence is 15 residues long. CDR3 bases: TGTGCCAGCAGCTTTGAAGTGTTTAGATCCTACGAGCAGTACTTC. This gives the protein CASSFEVFRSYEQYF. Using reference TRBV7-2 and TRBJ2-7 for the parts outside the CDR3, the full variable domain is GAGVSQSPSNKVTEKGKDVELRCDPISGHTALYWYRQSLGQGLEFLIYFQGNSAPDKSGLPSDRFSAERTGGSVSTLTIQRTQQEDSAVYLCASSFEVFRSYEQYFGPGTRLTVT.

This clonotype was counted at least ten times. CDR3: CASSLMSSGSRSSYNEQFF. The CDR3 DNA reads as TGCGCCAGCAGCTTGATGTCTAGCGGGAGTCGGAGCTCCTACAATGAGCAGTTCTTC. V and J are TRBV5-1 and TRBJ2-1; TRBD2 agrees at 10 bases. J lost 0 bases, V lost 1 base, and 10 bases had no gene match. Germline values: CDR1 SGHRS, CDR2 YFSETQ. The CDR3 contains 19 residues.

This clonotype was observed many times. This rearrangement joins TRBV19 to TRBJ1-2; perhaps TRBD1 as D (5 bases). This CDR3 contains 12 residues. Germline CDR1 reads LNHDA; CDR2 reads SQIVND (reference sequence). V dropped 6 bases and J dropped 7 bases, with 12 bases sitting between them. The CDR3 reads CASRCRDCGYTF. CDR3 DNA sequence: TGTGCCAGTAGGTGCAGGGACTGTGGCTACACCTTC.

V gene TRBV11-2 combines with J gene TRBJ2-1; D possibly corresponds to TRBD1 (6 bases). The germline CDR1 and CDR2 sequences are SGHAT and FQNNGV. The CDR3 is made up of 14 amino acids. V was shortened by 0 bases and J by 9 bases, with 12 bases between the two germline ends. CDR3 residues: CASSLELARGEQFF. The DNA of the CDR3 is TGTGCCAGCAGCTTAGAGCTAGCCAGGGGTGAGCAGTTCTTC.

This clonotype was seen only a few times. The CDR3 loop is CASSDPYMNTEAFF. The CDR3 nucleotides read TGTGCCAGCAGTGATCCCTACATGAACACTGAAGCTTTCTTT. The chain employs TRBV6-1 and TRBJ1-1; D remains unclear. This CDR3 comprises 14 residues. Germline CDR1 is MNHNS and CDR2 is SASEGT. The germline V and J ends were trimmed by 3 bases and 0 bases, with 8 bases remaining between them.

CDR3 sequence: CAWSVPGITLAKNIQYF. CDR3 nucleotide sequence: TGTGCCTGGAGTGTACCGGGTATTACCTTAGCCAAAAACATTCAGTACTTC. The chain links TRBV30 to TRBJ2-4, with no clear D. This CDR3 is 17 amino acids long. Germline loops: CDR1 GTSNPN, CDR2 SVGIG (reference sequence). The ends were cut back, 0 bases at V and 0 bases at J, with 15 bases in the middle.

In this sample, this clonotype turned up many times. The chain couples TRBV9 to TRBJ1-2; D call uncertain. There are 15 residues in the CDR3. The V gene lost 0 bases and the J gene lost 2 bases, with 11 bases spanning the gap. CDR1 SGDLS and CDR2 YYNGEE come from the germline V gene. The DNA of the CDR3 is TGTGCCAGCAGCGTAGATTCCGGACGGAACTATGGCTACACCTTC. Its translation is CASSVDSGRNYGYTF.

Many counts were recorded for this clonotype. CDR3 region: CASARDRGDNEQFF. CDR3 bases: TGTGCCAGCGCGAGGGACAGGGGGGACAATGAGCAGTTCTTC. The chain employs TRBV2 and TRBJ2-1; 11 bases fit TRBD1. V gave up 8 bases and J gave up 5 bases; unmatched junction bases: 5. The CDR3 loop spans 14 amino acids. Germline assignment: CDR1 SNHLY and CDR2 FYNNEI.

This clonotype was detected many times. The J gene is TRBJ1-6, the V gene TRBV5-1; 8 bases are a match to TRBD1. This CDR3 has 18 residues. Germline loops: CDR1 SGHRS, CDR2 YFSETQ. The V and J ends lost 4 bases and 7 bases, in that order; junction bases with no gene match: 16. Here the CDR3 reads CASSPWPQQGAGNSPLHF. The CDR3 bases are TGCGCCAGCAGCCCCTGGCCCCAGCAGGGGGCGGGGAATTCACCCCTCCACTTT.

The sample holds many counts of this clonotype. This sequence joins TRBV6-5 and TRBJ2-7; 11 nucleotides match TRBD1. The germline V gene encodes CDR1 MNHEY and CDR2 SVGAGI. The V segment lost 2 bases and the J segment 3 bases; nucleotides outside the gene matches: 9. The CDR3 spans 17 residues. CDR3 protein: CASSYTEPGTGGYEQYF. DNA for the CDR3: TGTGCCAGCAGTTACACCGAGCCCGGGACAGGGGGCTACGAGCAGTACTTC.

This clonotype was observed at least ten times. This chain links TRBV7-9 with TRBJ2-7, with 12 bases aligning to TRBD1. The CDR3 is 17 residues long. The ends lost 2 bases at V and 7 bases at J; junction bases unmatched: 12. Germline CDR1 is SEHNR and CDR2 is FQNEAQ (reference sequence). In DNA form, the CDR3 reads TGTGCCAGCAGCTTACCCCCCGGGACAGGGGGCCGTAGAGAGCAGTACTTC. It is translated as CASSLPPGTGGRREQYF.

This clonotype was observed a handful of times. V usage is TRBV10-2 and J usage is TRBJ2-7; TRBD2 agrees at 8 bases. The CDR3 has 14 residues. Germline assignment: CDR1 WSHSY and CDR2 SAAADI. V was clipped by 4 bases and J by 0 bases; unmatched bases: 2. Written as DNA, the CDR3 is TGCGCCAGCAGTGGCGGGAGGTACTCCTACGAGCAGTACTTC. Residues: CASSGGRYSYEQYF.

The CDR3 DNA reads TGTGCCAGCAGTTACTCGATCCGGGCGGAGCAGTACTTC. Translating it yields CASSYSIRAEQYF. V and J are TRBV6-5 and TRBJ2-7, with unresolved D. This CDR3 spans 13 amino acids. V lost 0 bases, J lost 7 bases, and 10 bases lay in between. In germline, CDR1 is MNHEY, CDR2 SVGAGI.

This clonotype was observed many times. The chain joins TRBV5-6 to TRBJ2-1, with 9 bases identical to TRBD1. CDR3 length: 14 residues. Germline V gives CDR1 SGHDT, CDR2 YYEEEE. J gave up 4 bases and V 4 bases, and 3 bases lay outside the gene matches. CDR3 residues: CASSAGQGYNEQFF. For the CDR3, the DNA is TGTGCCAGCAGCGCCGGACAGGGGTACAATGAGCAGTTCTTC. Filled out from reference TRBV5-6 and TRBJ2-1, the complete variable domain reads DAGVTQSPTHLIKTRGQQVTLRCSPKSGHDTVSWYQQALGQGPQFIFQYYEEEERQRGNFPDRFSGHQFPNYSSELNVNALLLGDSALYLCASSAGQGYNEQFFGPGTRLTVL.

This clonotype was seen at least ten times. CDR3 sequence (DNA): TGTGCCAGCAGTTTCGGGGGGGGTTTCCAAGAGACCCAGTACTTC. It codes for CASSFGGGFQETQYF. The chain joins TRBV6-6 to TRBJ2-5, with TRBD2 matching 8 bases. Germline lookup yields CDR1 MNHNY and CDR2 SVGAGI (reference sequence). CDR3 length: 15 residues. The V gene end was trimmed by 4 bases and the J gene end by 1 base; junction bases not matched to a gene: 5.

This clonotype was counted at least ten times. CDR3 loop: CASSQIRGHTGELFF. Here the CDR3 DNA reads TGTGCCAGCAGCCAAATCAGGGGGCACACCGGGGAGCTGTTTTTT. J is TRBJ2-2 and V is TRBV14; 8 bases map to TRBD1. The length of the CDR3 is 15 residues. Per germline, CDR1 SGHDN and CDR2 FVKESK. The V gene end was trimmed by 2 bases and the J gene end by 3 bases; junction bases not matched to a gene: 2.

This clonotype was detected a few times. V is TRBV29-1 and J is TRBJ2-3, with D hard to call. This CDR3 has 12 residues. Trimming removed 6 bases at V and 0 bases at J, with 7 bases between. Germline V gene sequence: CDR1 SQVTM, CDR2 ANQGSEA. In DNA, the CDR3 is TGCAGCGTCGACACTAGCACAGATACGCAGTATTTT. This codes for CSVDTSTDTQYF.

This clonotype was picked up many times. V and J are TRBV19 and TRBJ1-5; no clear D gene. V was trimmed by 2 bases and J by 4 bases, leaving 9 bases between them. This CDR3 spans 14 amino acids. Germline values: CDR1 LNHDA, CDR2 SQIVND (reference sequence). This CDR3 reads CASSILQNNQPQHF. CDR3 DNA: TGTGCCAGTAGTATACTACAGAATAATCAGCCCCAGCATTTT.

Ten or more counts support this clonotype. A single base separates this from a much larger clone, so it may be a read error. The chain recombines TRBV12-3 or TRBV12-4 with TRBJ2-6; 8 positions match TRBD1. The V and J ends lost 5 bases and 4 bases, in that order; junction bases with no gene match: 10. The CDR3 runs to 17 residues. This CDR3 is CASSPGGGVKGANVLTF. The CDR3 DNA sequence: TGTGCCAGCAGTCCAGGGGGCGGGGTGAAAGGGGCCAACGTCCTGACTTTC.

The V call is TRBV20-1, the J call TRBJ2-5, with 13 bases lining up with TRBD2. J was trimmed by 6 bases and V by 5 bases; bases with no gene match: 6. This CDR3 region has 14 residues. Germline V gene lookup returns CDR1 DFQATT and CDR2 SNEGSKA (reference sequence). CDR3 coding DNA: TGCAGTGCTCTGACTAGCGGGGGGTTCCAGACCCAGTACTTC. Its protein is CSALTSGGFQTQYF.

The chain joins TRBV7-6 to TRBJ2-7, with 7 bases identical to TRBD2. The CDR3 totals 12 residues. Looked up from germline, CDR1 is SGHVS and CDR2 is FNYEAQ. V was pared by 5 bases and J by 5 bases, with 3 bases of the junction left unmatched. The CDR3 sequence: CASSPRGDEQYF. Written as DNA, the CDR3 is TGTGCCAGCAGCCCCCGGGGGGACGAGCAGTACTTC.

This clonotype appeared many times. The chain recombines TRBV12-3 or TRBV12-4 with TRBJ2-7; 11 bases fit TRBD2. Trimming cost V 0 bases and J 7 bases; bases outside gene matches: 5. CDR3 size: 15 residues. Here the CDR3 DNA reads TGTGCCAGCAGTTTAGCTCTAGCGGGAGGAAGAGAGCAGTACTTC. This gives the protein CASSLALAGGREQYF.

In this sample, this clonotype turned up a few times. V gene TRBV5-6 combines with J gene TRBJ2-7; D is unclear. This CDR3 is 11 amino acids long. V gave up 4 bases and J gave up 2 bases, with 4 bases separating them. In germline, CDR1 is SGHDT, CDR2 YYEEEE. The CDR3 loop is CASSTTYEQYF. The CDR3 DNA is TGTGCCAGCAGCACTACCTACGAGCAGTACTTC. Full variable domain (remainder filled in from reference TRBV5-6 and TRBJ2-7): DAGVTQSPTHLIKTRGQQVTLRCSPKSGHDTVSWYQQALGQGPQFIFQYYEEEERQRGNFPDRFSGHQFPNYSSELNVNALLLGDSALYLCASSTTYEQYFGPGTRLTVT.

This clonotype was detected ten times or more. The chain is built from TRBV20-1 and TRBJ1-2; a weak D match, TRBD1 (5 bases). V lost 1 base, J lost 7 bases, and 22 bases lay in between. Germline assignment: CDR1 DFQATT and CDR2 SNEGSKA (reference sequence). The CDR3 runs 16 residues. CDR3 coding DNA: TGCAGTGCTAGAGTATTTGGGTTGAGTTTTCAGGGTGGCTACACCTTC. It is translated as CSARVFGLSFQGGYTF.

This clonotype was seen a few times. The chain recombines TRBV24-1 with TRBJ2-4; TRBD1 might be the D (6 bases). The germline V gene encodes CDR1 KGHDR and CDR2 SFDVKD. This CDR3 contains 17 residues. V was shortened by 4 bases and J by 0 bases, with 15 bases between the two germline ends. CDR3 region: CATSDPCQGRAKNIQYF. CDR3 nucleotides: TGTGCCACCAGTGACCCTTGCCAGGGGCGAGCCAAAAACATTCAGTACTTC.